Each of the 27 T cell receptor beta chains below was sequenced from the same sample in a study of blood T cells in healthy people across ages. Primed by a sample-barcoded 5' primer and a J-beta primer mix, a second PCR proceeded for about 6 to 12 cycles. TCRdb called the 5' RACE reads again in MiXCR, with one record for every CDR3 protein. Among approximately 900,000 distinct CDR3 sequences listed, roughly 28% were seen once. The same data also contributed to another study, on T cells of mothers and their children.

What was sequenced was blood. The receptor set was obtained from a woman between 40 and 55 years old in good health.

This clonotype was observed a few times. This rearrangement joins TRBV30 to TRBJ1-1; D remains unclear. The CDR3 extends over 10 amino acids. Trimming pared 4 bases from V and 1 base from J, leaving 1 base between. Germline CDR1 reads GTSNPN; CDR2 reads SVGIG (reference sequence). This chain's CDR3 is CAWKNTEAFF. In DNA form, the CDR3 reads TGTGCCTGGAAGAACACTGAAGCTTTCTTT.

The rearrangement links TRBV6-6 to TRBJ2-7; 12 positions match TRBD2. J gave up 2 bases and V 5 bases, and 7 bases lay outside the gene matches. Per germline, CDR1 MNHNY and CDR2 SVGAGI (reference sequence). This CDR3 has 16 residues. In nucleotides, the CDR3 is TGTGCCAGCAGTGCGGTAGGACTAGCGGGGACCTACGAGCAGTACTTC. As protein: CASSAVGLAGTYEQYF.

Turning to this clonotype: A much bigger clone sits one base away, suggesting this may be a read error. CDR3 in DNA: TGTGCCAGCAGTCGGGACAGCGGGTGGGACGAGCAGTACTTC. This encodes CASSRDSGWDEQYF. The chain combines TRBV12-3 or TRBV12-4 with TRBJ2-5; the D gene is possibly TRBD1 (7 bases). The tail of the sequence fits TRBJ2-7 better, so the J call may be wrong. CDR3 length equals 14 residues.

This clonotype occurred many times. This sequence joins TRBV27 and TRBJ1-2; D not resolved. The CDR3 runs to 13 residues. V dropped 6 bases and J dropped 8 bases, with 16 bases sitting between them. Germline V gene data show CDR1 as MNHEY and CDR2 as SMNVEV (reference sequence). The CDR3 reads CASSPSQQYGYTF. The CDR3, as DNA: TGTGCCAGCAGCCCTTCGCAACAGTACGGCTACACCTTC.

Points on this clonotype: This may arise from a read error, as a much more abundant clone is one base away. The genes are TRBV6-6 and TRBJ2-4, with TRBD1 matching over 9 bases. Near its end, the DNA agrees better with TRBJ2-7, so the J call may be wrong. The CDR3 totals 16 residues. Germline V CDR1 and CDR2: MNHNY, SVGAGI (reference sequence). CDR3: CAGSYSNRGQSYEQYF. The CDR3 nucleotides read TGTGCCGGCAGTTACTCTAACAGGGGGCAATCCTACGAGCAGTACTTC.

This clonotype was recorded at least ten times. The rearrangement joins TRBV4-1 to TRBJ1-2; D gene unclear. The CDR3 is 13 amino acids. V was cut by 4 bases and J by 0 bases, with 6 bases left in between. Germline V gene lookup returns CDR1 MGHRA and CDR2 YSYEKL. The CDR3 spells CASSPPTNYGYTF. The CDR3 coding sequence is TGCGCCAGCAGCCCCCCTACTAACTATGGCTACACCTTC.

This clonotype was counted at least ten times. This chain uses TRBV7-2 with TRBJ2-7; 12 bases are shared with TRBD1. Germline V gene sequence: CDR1 SGHTA, CDR2 FQGNSA. With V trimmed by 3 bases and J by 5 bases, 5 bases remained unmatched. The CDR3 length is 15 residues. The CDR3 loop reads CASSLGGTGGNEQYF. CDR3 nucleotides: TGTGCCAGCAGCTTGGGAGGGACAGGGGGCAACGAGCAGTACTTC.

The chain joins TRBV4-1 to TRBJ2-5, with D possibly matching TRBD2 (6 bases). The CDR3 contains 15 residues. Trimming removed 2 bases at V and 1 base at J, with 11 bases between. CDR1 and CDR2 from the germline V gene are MGHRA and YSYEKL. Here the CDR3 DNA reads TGCGCCAGCAGCCAAATCGGGGGATCCCAAGAGACCCAGTACTTC. Its protein is CASSQIGGSQETQYF.

The gene calls are TRBV28 and TRBJ2-7; D tentatively fits TRBD1 or TRBD2 (6 bases each). V dropped 2 bases and J dropped 4 bases, with 12 bases sitting between them. CDR3 length: 14 amino acids. CDR1 MDHEN and CDR2 SYDVKM come from the germline V gene. CDR3 sequence: CASSLRGRGYEQYF. CDR3 coding DNA: TGTGCCAGCAGTTTACGGGGGCGAGGGTACGAGCAGTACTTC.

A remark on this clonotype: A clone one base away is much larger, so this may be a read error. This chain uses TRBV6-2 or TRBV6-3 with TRBJ2-1, with 8 bases lining up with TRBD1. This CDR3 contains 19 residues. With 6 bases clipped from V and 2 bases from J, the junction kept 18 bases outside the gene matches. Germline V gene lookup returns CDR1 MNHEY and CDR2 SVGEGT. The CDR3 coding sequence is TGTGCCAGCAGACGACTCGGGACAGGTTCAGTAAATCCCTACAATGAGCAGTTCTTC. Amino acids: CASRRLGTGSVNPYNEQFF.

V is TRBV12-3 or TRBV12-4 and J is TRBJ2-7, with 8 bases aligning to TRBD1. The junction had 8 bases not matched to a gene; V was cut back by 6 bases and J by 10 bases. The CDR3 totals 12 residues. In nucleotides, the CDR3 is TGTGCCAGCAGAGAAGGGCAGGGGGCCCAGTACTTC. It is translated as CASREGQGAQYF.

This clonotype was observed at least ten times. V and J are TRBV5-1 and TRBJ2-7; D is unclear. Germline CDR1 reads SGHRS; CDR2 reads YFSETQ. V shed 3 bases and J shed 3 bases, with 10 bases lying between them. The CDR3 is made up of 13 amino acids. The CDR3 protein is CASSSPGFYEQYF. In DNA form, the CDR3 reads TGCGCCAGCAGCTCCCCGGGTTTCTACGAGCAGTACTTC.

The table lists this clonotype with many counts. The V call is TRBV27, the J call TRBJ2-7, with TRBD1 matching 8 bases. CDR1 MNHEY and CDR2 SMNVEV come from the germline V gene (reference sequence). The CDR3 has 15 residues. Trimming at V came to 2 bases and at J to 1 base, leaving 4 bases not matched to a gene. CDR3 sequence: CASSLQGAGSYEQYF. CDR3 DNA sequence: TGTGCCAGCAGTTTACAGGGGGCAGGGTCCTACGAGCAGTACTTC.

This chain links TRBV7-2 with TRBJ1-1, with D unresolved. CDR3 length: 14 amino acids. With 7 bases removed from V and 4 bases from J, the gap between germline ends came to 16 bases. Germline V gene lookup returns CDR1 SGHTA and CDR2 FQGNSA. CDR3 loop: CASNLSGRGTEAFF. CDR3 nucleotides: TGTGCCAGCAACCTAAGTGGTCGGGGCACTGAAGCTTTCTTT.

This clonotype has only a few counts. This chain joins TRBV7-2 and TRBJ1-6; the match to TRBD1 covers 10 bases. This CDR3 has 14 residues. The trim removed 4 bases at V and 14 bases at J, leaving 8 bases unmatched. In germline, CDR1 is SGHTA, CDR2 FQGNSA. The CDR3 spells CASSWDRGMRALHF. Written as DNA, the CDR3 is TGTGCCAGCAGCTGGGACAGGGGAATGAGGGCCCTCCACTTT.

This clonotype has a handful of counts. The chain employs TRBV7-2 and TRBJ2-3, with D possibly TRBD2 on 7 matching bases. The CDR3 sequence is 15 residues long. With 5 bases removed from V and 4 bases from J, the gap between germline ends came to 16 bases. CDR1 and CDR2 (germline): SGHTA, FQGNSA. The CDR3 sequence is CASSGTGGRADTQYF. The DNA for the CDR3 is TGTGCCAGCAGCGGAACCGGGGGGCGGGCAGATACGCAGTATTTT. Based on the CDR3 plus reference TRBV7-2 and TRBJ2-3, the full variable domain is GAGVSQSPSNKVTEKGKDVELRCDPISGHTALYWYRQSLGQGLEFLIYFQGNSAPDKSGLPSDRFSAERTGGSVSTLTIQRTQQEDSAVYLCASSGTGGRADTQYFGPGTRLTVL.

This clonotype was seen repeatedly, ten times or more. J is TRBJ1-5 and V is TRBV12-3 or TRBV12-4, with D perhaps TRBD1 (6 bases). The CDR3 has 13 residues. Trimming removed 4 bases from V and 4 bases from J, with 8 bases in between. The CDR3 spells CASSWTVNQPQHF. The DNA of the CDR3 is TGTGCCAGCAGTTGGACAGTAAATCAGCCCCAGCATTTT.

The J gene is TRBJ1-2, the V gene TRBV5-4, with D perhaps TRBD1 (6 bases). The CDR3 has 13 residues. From germline, CDR1 is SGHNT and CDR2 YYREEE (reference sequence). With 5 bases removed from V and 11 bases from J, the gap between germline ends came to 19 bases. The CDR3 region is CASRKIAGDGYTF. The CDR3 region has the DNA TGTGCCAGCAGGAAGATTGCAGGGGACGGGTACACCTTC.

The table lists this clonotype with a few counts. V and J are TRBV9 and TRBJ2-7; tentative D call: TRBD2 (7 bases). This CDR3 has 14 residues. The germline CDR1 and CDR2 sequences are SGDLS and YYNGEE. V lost 3 bases to trimming and J lost 5 bases, with 15 bases between them. The CDR3 loop is CASSAGGRGNEQYF. The CDR3 nucleotides read TGTGCCAGCAGCGCCGGGGGGCGGGGGAACGAGCAGTACTTC.

In the case of this clonotype: This could be a read error, since a much larger clone is one nucleotide away. The rearrangement uses TRBV7-2 and TRBJ1-4; 7 bases line up with TRBD1. This CDR3 has 15 amino acids. The junction had 6 bases not matched to a gene; V was cut back by 4 bases and J by 4 bases. Per germline, CDR1 SGHTA and CDR2 FQGNSA. The chain's CDR3 is CASSSRDSLNEKLFF. CDR3 sequence (DNA): TGTGCCAGCAGCTCCCGGGACAGCCTTAATGAAAAACTGTTTTTT.

This clonotype has at least ten counts. The V and J genes are TRBV4-1 and TRBJ2-7; no firm D call. V gave up 4 bases and J gave up 3 bases, with 10 bases separating them. Germline CDR1 and CDR2: MGHRA and YSYEKL. There are 13 residues in the CDR3. The CDR3 spells CASSPSLGYEQYF. The CDR3 DNA reads as TGCGCCAGCAGCCCTTCCCTTGGCTACGAGCAGTACTTC.

This clonotype appeared many times. The chain is built from TRBV4-1 and TRBJ2-1; 14 bases align to TRBD2. Germline assignment: CDR1 MGHRA and CDR2 YSYEKL. This CDR3 is built from 17 residues. V was pared by 4 bases and J by 3 bases, with 5 bases of the junction left unmatched. The CDR3 nucleotides are TGCGCCAGCAGCCTGGGACTAGCGGGGGCCCTCTACAATGAGCAGTTCTTC. Protein sequence: CASSLGLAGALYNEQFF.

The rearrangement joins TRBV29-1 to TRBJ2-5; 9 bases are a match to TRBD1. V was clipped by 3 bases and J by 2 bases; unmatched bases: 1. This CDR3 region has 13 residues. From germline, CDR1 is SQVTM and CDR2 ANQGSEA. CDR3 sequence reads: CSVETGGQETQYF. The CDR3 coding sequence is TGCAGCGTTGAGACAGGGGGACAAGAGACCCAGTACTTC.

For this clonotype: A junction end diverges from the germline sequence, so it may reflect a read error. V is TRBV29-1 and J is TRBJ2-7; a possible D gene is TRBD1 (6 bases). Germline loops: CDR1 SQVTM, CDR2 ANQGSEA. There are 15 residues in the CDR3. As DNA, the CDR3 is TGCAACGTTGAGTTCAGGGGACATCTCTCTACGAAGCAGTACTTC. It codes for CNVEFRGHLSTKQYF.

The chain couples TRBV12-3 or TRBV12-4 to TRBJ2-1; 8 nucleotides line up with TRBD2. The J call may be in error: the DNA end matches TRBJ2-7 better. The CDR3 length is 15 residues. CDR3 protein: CASIERGPSYNEQYF. CDR3 bases: TGTGCCAGCATTGAGCGGGGGCCCTCCTACAATGAGCAGTACTTC.

The rearrangement links TRBV7-2 to TRBJ1-1, with D maybe TRBD1 (6 bases). Germline-derived CDR1 and CDR2 are SGHTA and FQGNSA. Trimming left V 3 bases short and J 5 bases short, with 16 bases between. CDR3 length: 15 residues. This chain's CDR3 is CASSLVGGQGTEAFF. The DNA of the CDR3 is TGTGCCAGCAGCTTGGTTGGGGGCCAGGGGACTGAAGCTTTCTTT.

As to this clonotype: A junction end diverges from the germline sequence, so it may reflect a read error. The CDR3 spells CACSLAGGYYGYTF. CDR3 coding DNA: TGTGCCTGCAGTTTAGCAGGGGGTTACTATGGCTACACCTTC. V usage is TRBV27 and J usage is TRBJ1-2; TRBD1 matches 7 bases. This CDR3 has 14 amino acids. CDR1 and CDR2 (germline): MNHEY, SMNVEV (reference sequence).